The entry that follows covers one TCR beta chain sequence. What it binds is not known. This sample was taken from a study of T-cell reconstitution after alpha-beta-depleted transplantation in children. Germline CDR1 reads DFQATT; CDR2 reads SNEGSKA (reference sequence). The CDR3 consists of 13 residues. V was clipped by 6 bases and J by 8 bases, with 16 bases between them. Points from the study as a whole: One year post-transplant, T-cell counts and diversity were largely derived from T cells produced anew.

Construction of the TCRbeta library involved unique molecular identifiers. MiXCR, run by TCRdb on the PCR reads, gives a single entry per CDR3 protein. The sample gives 530,000 or so distinct CDR3 sequences, approximately 30% of which show up once; around a third is in the top ten. This TCR was sampled from a boy under two years old with Wiskott-Aldrich syndrome, due to receive a stem cell transplant. Sequencing was performed on PBMCs, taken before TCRalphabeta/CD19-depleted stem cell transplant. This chain joins TRBV20-1 and TRBJ1-4; no clear D gene. The DNA for the CDR3 is TGCAGTGCCCACGAGGGCATCCGAGAAAAACTGTTTTTT. Translation: CSAHEGIREKLFF.